This record covers a single T cell receptor (beta chain). The data stem from a study of blood T cell repertoires in COVID-19. Across the study: The study drew acute and convalescent COVID-19 samples from the United States, Italy and Spain.

The repertoire was sequenced with immunoSEQ multiplex PCR; TCRdb's copy has only in-frame clones and lacks some. Of roughly 16,000 clones in the sample, roughly three quarters were seen once. This CDR3 comprises 14 residues. V lost 1 base to trimming and J lost 5 bases; unmatched junction nucleotides: 4. Germline-derived CDR1 and CDR2 are SQVTM and ANQGSEA. This receptor was obtained from a man aged 55-75 years with active or convalescent COVID-19. The rearrangement uses TRBV29-1 and TRBJ1-4; 7 bases match TRBD1. What was sequenced was peripheral blood. CDR3 region: CSVEAGTENEKLFF. The CDR3 DNA follows: TGCAGCGTTGAAGCAGGGACAGAGAATGAAAAACTGTTTTTT.